This TCR beta chain derives from a study of regulatory T cells in long-lasting Graves disease. Relying on iRepertoire HTBI primers and Arm-PCR of CDR3 regions, the team built TCR beta libraries. TCRdb reprocessed the multiplex PCR reads with MiXCR, giving one entry per CDR3 protein. This sample carries some 500,000 distinct CDR3 sequences, 15% to 20% of them seen once, and the ten largest clones take around 25%. Ten or more counts support this clonotype. The antigen is not known. Study-wide points: Persistent Graves' disease cases displayed lower TCR diversity than newly diagnosed ones.

CDR1 is DFQATT, CDR2 SNEGSKA, per germline (reference sequence). V was trimmed by 0 bases and J by 8 bases, leaving 16 bases between them. CDR3 length equals 14 residues. Time point described: newly diagnosed GD, antithyroid drugs for less than 3 months. The TCR library used RNA extracted from PBMCs. In addition, the sample was reused for a study of T cells in Graves' hyperthyroidism and ophthalmopathy. From that report: Exclusion of a patient resulted from uncontrolled infection, other autoimmune disease, pregnancy or lactation.

Sequences were derived from peripheral blood mononuclear cells (PBMCs), sampled at new diagnosis, from a patient treated with antithyroid drugs. The rearrangement links TRBV20-1 to TRBJ1-2; TRBD1 might be the D (5 bases). This sequence was found in a woman aged 40 to 65 with Graves disease. Here the CDR3 reads CSARDMRGTGGYTF. The CDR3 nucleotides are TGCAGTGCTAGAGATATGCGGGGGACGGGAGGCTACACCTTC.